This is a list of T cell receptor beta chains from one sample in a study of blood T cell repertoires in COVID-19. Using immunoSEQ multiplex PCR, the repertoire was profiled, and TCRdb retains in-frame clones only, with some absent. Here the sample spans some 110,000 clones, roughly 79% being singletons. Sequencing used peripheral blood. Receptors were obtained from an elderly man with acute or convalescent COVID-19. Both conserved end residues are part of each CDR3. The D gene is left open where the match is weak. Clone size, where shown, is once, few, many, or a class for clones that have expanded.

j_gene: TRBJ1-2; v_gene: TRBV28; abundance: NA; d_gene: TRBD1; CDR3aa: CASSQGARGYTF; CDR3nt: TGTGCCAGCAGTCAGGGGGCGCGGGGCTACACCTTC
j_gene: TRBJ2-1; v_gene: TRBV9; abundance: NA; d_gene: NA; CDR3aa: CASSVGDTSSYNEQFF; CDR3nt: TGTGCCAGCAGCGTAGGAGACACGAGCTCCTACAATGAGCAGTTCTTC
j_gene: TRBJ1-4; v_gene: TRBV3-1/TRBV3-2; abundance: NA; d_gene: NA; CDR3aa: CASSLYTTTNEKLFF; CDR3nt: TGTGCCAGCAGCCTATACACCACAACTAATGAAAAACTGTTTTTT
j_gene: TRBJ1-5; v_gene: TRBV7-2; abundance: NA; d_gene: TRBD1; CDR3aa: CASSLEDRGSNQPQHF; CDR3nt: TGTGCCAGCAGCTTAGAAGACAGGGGGAGCAATCAGCCCCAGCATTTT
j_gene: TRBJ2-5; v_gene: TRBV5-1; abundance: NA; d_gene: NA; CDR3aa: CASSPELETQYF; CDR3nt: TGCGCCAGCAGCCCGGAGCTGGAGACCCAGTACTTC
j_gene: TRBJ1-1; v_gene: TRBV4-1; abundance: NA; d_gene: NA; CDR3aa: CASSLTGNTEAFF; CDR3nt: TGCGCCAGCAGCCTAACGGGGAACACTGAAGCTTTCTTT
j_gene: TRBJ2-7; v_gene: TRBV30; abundance: NA; d_gene: TRBD2; CDR3aa: CAWSVRGTGGYEQYF; CDR3nt: TGTGCCTGGAGTGTAAGGGGAACGGGAGGTTACGAGCAGTACTTC
j_gene: TRBJ1-1; v_gene: TRBV19; abundance: NA; d_gene: TRBD1; CDR3aa: CASSGQGAGMNTEAFF; CDR3nt: TGTGCCAGTAGTGGGCAGGGGGCGGGGATGAACACTGAAGCTTTCTTT
j_gene: TRBJ2-3; v_gene: TRBV28; abundance: NA; d_gene: TRBD2; CDR3aa: CASSSTSGRGGFRLDTQYF; CDR3nt: TGTGCCAGCAGTTCTACTAGCGGGAGGGGGGGATTTAGGTTGGATACGCAGTATTTT
j_gene: TRBJ2-7; v_gene: TRBV24-1; abundance: NA; d_gene: TRBD1; CDR3aa: CATSDSTGVGEQYF; CDR3nt: TGTGCCACCAGTGATTCTACAGGGGTCGGCGAGCAGTACTTC
j_gene: TRBJ1-5; v_gene: TRBV19; abundance: few; d_gene: NA; CDR3aa: CASSIRTASNQPQHF; CDR3nt: TGTGCCAGTAGTATTAGGACAGCCAGCAATCAGCCCCAGCATTTT
j_gene: TRBJ1-4; v_gene: TRBV20-1; abundance: NA; d_gene: NA; CDR3aa: CSASLQGGTNEKLFF; CDR3nt: TGCAGTGCTAGTCTCCAGGGTGGAACTAATGAAAAACTGTTTTTT
j_gene: TRBJ1-6; v_gene: TRBV6-5; abundance: NA; d_gene: TRBD1; CDR3aa: CASSYSRTGSNSPLHF; CDR3nt: TGTGCCAGCAGTTACTCCCGGACAGGGTCCAATTCACCCCTCCACTTT
j_gene: TRBJ2-7; v_gene: TRBV30; abundance: once; d_gene: TRBD1; CDR3aa: CAWDRGLYEQYF; CDR3nt: TGTGCCTGGGACAGGGGGCTTTACGAGCAGTACTTC
j_gene: TRBJ1-1; v_gene: TRBV7-8; abundance: NA; d_gene: NA; CDR3aa: CASSLAGAVTEAFF; CDR3nt: TGTGCCAGCAGCTTAGCAGGGGCGGTCACTGAAGCTTTCTTT
j_gene: TRBJ2-1; v_gene: TRBV20-1; abundance: NA; d_gene: NA; CDR3aa: CSARIYGELFF; CDR3nt: TGCAGTGCTAGAATATACGGGGAGTTGTTCTTC